Described below is a single T cell receptor beta chain sequence and its context. These data originate in a study of blood T cell repertoires in COVID-19. Study-level information: The samples span acute and convalescent COVID-19 from the United States, Italy and Spain. T cells, B-cell-depleted T cells, or PBMCs supplied cDNA or gDNA.

As processed by the authors: Estimation of nucleated cell counts relied on the amplification of reference gene primers. The table came from immunoSEQ multiplex PCR; TCRdb's copy has only in-frame clones and leaves some out. The DNA was the basis for D and trimming; V, J and clone size are from that table. There are 250,000 to 300,000 clones in the sample; 80% to 90% occur only once, and approximately 2% lies in the top ten. V shed 1 base, J shed 1 base, and the junction held 7 bases outside the gene matches. Per germline, CDR1 MGHRA and CDR2 YSYEKL. The CDR3 spans 18 residues. This receptor was taken from a man aged 30 to 39 with active or convalescent COVID-19. Sample: peripheral blood. The chain links TRBV4-1 to TRBJ2-1; 10 bases agree with TRBD2. The CDR3 sequence is CASSQAWLAGESYNEQFF. The CDR3 DNA is TGCGCCAGCAGCCAAGCCTGGCTAGCGGGGGAATCCTACAATGAGCAGTTCTTC.